The 28 T cell receptor beta chains below all came from one sample that was sequenced in a study of T-cell reconstitution after alpha-beta-depleted transplantation in children. Researchers prepared the TCRbeta library using unique molecular identifiers, the study reports. TCRdb used MiXCR to reprocess the PCR reads, holding one entry per CDR3 protein. The sample lists roughly 490,000 distinct CDR3 sequences, roughly an eighth occurring once. Sequenced here: PBMCs, mostly from graft donor cells, sampled 180 days after TCRalphabeta/CD19-depleted stem cell transplant. The receptors here all came from a female patient between 2 and 15 years old who had a stem cell transplant for aplastic anemia, so the T cells may come from the graft donor.

A word on this clonotype: A junction end diverges from the germline sequence, so it may reflect a read error. V and J are TRBV24-1 and TRBJ2-3; D call uncertain. The CDR3 has 11 residues. Germline CDR1 KGHDR, CDR2 SFDVKD. CDR3 sequence: CATSDSQTRLF. CDR3 sequence (DNA): TGTGCCACCAGTGACTCTCAGACAAGGCTCTTT.

This clonotype was seen a handful of times. The chain joins TRBV5-5 to TRBJ1-3; TRBD1 matches 7 bases. CDR1 and CDR2 (germline): SGHKS, YYEKEE (reference sequence). The junction had 6 bases not matched to a gene; V was cut back by 0 bases and J by 0 bases. The CDR3 consists of 17 residues. CDR3 in DNA: TGTGCCAGCAGCTTGGCAGACAGGGCGATCTCTGGAAACACCATATATTTT. Its translation is CASSLADRAISGNTIYF.

The CDR3 spells CASSSDRDEQFF. The CDR3 coding sequence is TGTGCCAGCAGTTCAGACAGGGACGAGCAGTTCTTC. This sequence joins TRBV7-9 and TRBJ2-1; 7 bases are shared with TRBD1. The CDR3 is made up of 12 amino acids. V lost 6 bases, J lost 10 bases, and 6 bases stayed unmatched. CDR1 is SEHNR, CDR2 FQNEAQ, per germline (reference sequence).

This clonotype was seen only a few times. The J gene is TRBJ1-4, the V gene TRBV7-9, with 10 bases identical to TRBD1. The CDR3 runs 15 residues. CDR1 and CDR2 from the germline V gene are SEHNR and FQNEAQ (reference sequence). The trim removed 3 bases at V and 6 bases at J, leaving 4 bases unmatched. The CDR3, as DNA: TGTGCCAGCAGCTTCTTGGACAGGGGGGATGAAAAACTGTTTTTT. Its translation is CASSFLDRGDEKLFF.

A few counts support this clonotype. This chain links TRBV29-1 with TRBJ2-1; a weak D match, TRBD2 (6 bases). The V and J ends lost 7 bases and 8 bases respectively, with 9 bases between them. The germline gives CDR1 SQVTM, CDR2 ANQGSEA. This CDR3 has 10 residues. CDR3 nucleotide sequence: TGCAGCGGTGGGGGGTATGAGCAGTTCTTC. Translating gives CSGGGYEQFF.

This clonotype was picked up a small number of times. The genes are TRBV13 and TRBJ2-3; no clear D gene. Trimming cost V 2 bases and J 6 bases, with 15 bases left between them. Germline CDR1 reads PRHDT; CDR2 reads FYEKMQ (reference sequence). This CDR3 is built from 15 residues. The chain's CDR3 is CASSLIGARTDTQYF. In DNA, the CDR3 is TGTGCCAGCAGCTTAATCGGAGCCAGAACGGATACGCAGTATTTT. The entire variable domain, with the rest obtained from reference TRBV13 and TRBJ2-3, is as follows: AAGVIQSPRHLIKEKRETATLKCYPIPRHDTVYWYQQGPGQDPQFLISFYEKMQSDKGSIPDRFSAQQFSDYHSELNMSSLELGDSALYFCASSLIGARTDTQYFGPGTRLTVL.

CDR3 sequence: CSVTGVSYNEQFF. The CDR3 region has the DNA TGCAGCGTTACAGGGGTCTCCTACAATGAGCAGTTCTTC. V gene TRBV29-1 combines with J gene TRBJ2-1; 7 positions match TRBD1. Germline V gene data show CDR1 as SQVTM and CDR2 as ANQGSEA. The CDR3 totals 13 residues. Germline trimming cut 5 bases from V and 0 bases from J; bases unmatched to any gene: 1.

This clonotype was found a few times. The V gene is TRBV3-1, the J gene TRBJ1-3; D is uncertain. Trimming left V 2 bases short and J 8 bases short, with 10 bases between. The germline V gene encodes CDR1 LGHDT and CDR2 YNNKEL (reference sequence). This CDR3 has 13 amino acids. This CDR3 reads CASSQFAGDTIYF. CDR3 in DNA: TGTGCCAGCAGCCAATTCGCCGGGGACACCATATATTTT. Drawing the rest from reference TRBV3-1 and TRBJ1-3, the complete variable domain is DTAVSQTPKYLVTQMGNDKSIKCEQNLGHDTMYWYKQDSKKFLKIMFSYNNKELIINETVPNRFSPKSPDKAHLNLHINSLELGDSAVYFCASSQFAGDTIYFGEGSWLTVV.

This clonotype was detected only a few times. V gene TRBV28 combines with J gene TRBJ2-7, with TRBD2 matching over 13 bases. The trim removed 2 bases at V and 3 bases at J, leaving 4 bases unmatched. The CDR3 is made up of 16 amino acids. Per germline, CDR1 MDHEN and CDR2 SYDVKM. DNA of the CDR3: TGTGCCAGCAGTTTAGAGGGACTAGCGGGAAGCTACGAGCAGTACTTC. This sequence encodes CASSLEGLAGSYEQYF.

This clonotype came up once. The CDR3 loop is CASSVTDLGTAFGETQYF. CDR3 nucleotides: TGTGCCAGCAGCGTAACGGACCTGGGGACAGCTTTTGGAGAGACCCAGTACTTC. The V and J genes are TRBV9 and TRBJ2-5; TRBD1 matches 7 bases. Germline CDR1 reads SGDLS; CDR2 reads YYNGEE. The CDR3 runs to 18 residues. The trim removed 1 base at V and 4 bases at J, leaving 16 bases unmatched.

This clonotype was picked up a small number of times. V gene TRBV28 combines with J gene TRBJ1-5, with D perhaps TRBD1 (6 bases). Trimming stripped 11 bases from V and 4 bases from J, with 12 bases between. This CDR3 is built from 12 residues. Germline-derived CDR1 and CDR2 are MDHEN and SYDVKM. This chain's CDR3 is CAHEGGNQPQHF. The CDR3 DNA sequence: TGTGCCCACGAGGGGGGGAATCAGCCCCAGCATTTT. The full variable domain, in which reference TRBV28 and TRBJ1-5 provide the parts outside the CDR3, is DVKVTQSSRYLVKRTGEKVFLECVQDMDHENMFWYRQDPGLGLRLIYFSYDVKMKEKGDIPEGYSVSREKKERFSLILESASTNQTSMYLCAHEGGNQPQHFGDGTRLSIL.

The table lists this clonotype with many counts. The genes are TRBV28 and TRBJ2-1, with D uncertain. The CDR3 contains 12 residues. Germline CDR1 reads MDHEN; CDR2 reads SYDVKM. Trimming stripped 5 bases from V and 10 bases from J, with 12 bases between. The CDR3 protein is CASSTLPEEQFF. CDR3 bases: TGTGCCAGCAGTACCCTTCCGGAGGAGCAGTTCTTC.

Ten or more counts support this clonotype. The chain has TRBV10-3 and TRBJ1-1; the D gene is possibly TRBD1 (6 bases). Germline lookup yields CDR1 ENHRY and CDR2 SYGVKD. The CDR3 spans 12 residues. Trimming removed 10 bases from V and 4 bases from J, with 13 bases in between. The CDR3 is CASTRGGTEAFF. The CDR3 nucleotides are TGTGCCAGCACTAGGGGGGGCACTGAAGCTTTCTTT.

The J gene is TRBJ2-7, the V gene TRBV27, with D tentatively TRBD1 (6 bases). The length of the CDR3 is 14 residues. Germline V CDR1 and CDR2: MNHEY, SMNVEV (reference sequence). Trimming removed 5 bases from V and 6 bases from J, with 17 bases in between. The CDR3 sequence: CASSDYRERSEQYF. The DNA for the CDR3 is TGTGCCAGCAGTGATTACAGGGAACGGTCCGAGCAGTACTTC.

This clonotype has more than one count but fewer than ten. The chain has TRBV6-2 or TRBV6-3 and TRBJ2-1, with TRBD2 identical over 10 bases. With V trimmed by 4 bases and J by 0 bases, 6 bases remained unmatched. This CDR3 has 17 amino acids. The germline gives CDR1 MNHEY, CDR2 SVGEGT. For the CDR3, the DNA is TGTGCCAGCAGTTGGACTAGCGGATCGAGCTCCTACAATGAGCAGTTCTTC. Protein sequence: CASSWTSGSSSYNEQFF.

The chain recombines TRBV15 with TRBJ2-6, with TRBD1 identical over 7 bases. From germline, CDR1 is LNHNV and CDR2 YYDKDF (reference sequence). This CDR3 has 18 amino acids. V was pared by 0 bases and J by 1 base, with 6 bases of the junction left unmatched. CDR3 sequence: CATSRDLGGSSGANVLTF. In DNA, the CDR3 is TGTGCCACCAGCAGAGATCTAGGGGGCTCTTCTGGGGCCAACGTCCTGACTTTC.

This clonotype was seen at least ten times. The rearrangement links TRBV6-1 to TRBJ2-1; a possible D gene is TRBD2 (6 bases). This CDR3 region has 15 residues. Germline loops: CDR1 MNHNS, CDR2 SASEGT. Between the trimmed V and J ends, which lost 6 bases and 1 base, there was a span of 13 bases. This CDR3 is CASREGLISYNEQFF. For the CDR3, the DNA is TGTGCCAGCAGGGAGGGGTTGATATCCTACAATGAGCAGTTCTTC.

The chain combines TRBV7-6 with TRBJ1-5; tentative D call: TRBD1 (5 bases). The ends were cut back, 5 bases at V and 6 bases at J, with 14 bases in the middle. The CDR3 covers 14 residues. Per germline, CDR1 SGHVS and CDR2 FNYEAQ. This chain's CDR3 is CASSPLGGSQPQHF. The CDR3 coding sequence is TGTGCCAGCAGCCCATTGGGGGGGTCTCAGCCCCAGCATTTT.

The chain carries TRBV6-1 and TRBJ2-1; TRBD2 might be the D (6 bases). The CDR3 sequence is 15 residues long. Germline V gives CDR1 MNHNS, CDR2 SASEGT. V was cut by 4 bases and J by 8 bases, with 18 bases left in between. The CDR3 region has the DNA TGTGCCAGCAGTGCCCCCGCGGGGCGCTTGGATGAGCAGTTCTTC. Translating it yields CASSAPAGRLDEQFF.

The V call is TRBV11-3, the J call TRBJ2-1, with TRBD2 matching 9 bases. V shed 3 bases and J 7 bases; nucleotides not matched to a gene: 10. CDR1 is SGHNT, CDR2 YENEEA, per germline. CDR3 length equals 16 residues. The CDR3 sequence is CASSLSRGREENEQFF. The CDR3, as DNA: TGTGCCAGCAGCTTGAGTCGCGGGAGGGAGGAGAATGAGCAGTTCTTC.

This clonotype was picked up a small number of times. The chain links TRBV4-3 to TRBJ2-7; 8 nucleotides match TRBD2. The germline CDR1 and CDR2 sequences are LGHNA and YSLEER. The junction had 4 bases not matched to a gene; V was cut back by 1 base and J by 2 bases. The CDR3 runs to 15 residues. CDR3 amino acids: CASSQGVSGAYEQYV. In nucleotides, the CDR3 is TGCGCCAGCAGCCAAGGTGTTAGCGGGGCCTACGAGCAGTACGTC.

This clonotype has only a few counts. This chain connects TRBV20-1 to TRBJ2-3; D ambiguous. Germline CDR1 and CDR2: DFQATT and SNEGSKA (reference sequence). This CDR3 has 14 amino acids. V lost 5 bases to trimming and J lost 1 base, with 13 bases between them. In DNA, the CDR3 is TGCAGTGCTCCCCGGAGTCTGGGCACAGATACGCAGTATTTT. Protein sequence: CSAPRSLGTDTQYF.

V is TRBV11-3 and J is TRBJ2-1; weak D call: TRBD2 (6 bases). V lost 0 bases to trimming and J lost 1 base, with 13 bases between them. Germline CDR1 SGHNT, CDR2 YENEEA. This CDR3 has 17 amino acids. CDR3 in amino acids: CASSLEGAGRSYNEQFF. CDR3 coding DNA: TGTGCCAGCAGCTTAGAAGGGGCGGGAAGATCCTACAATGAGCAGTTCTTC. Supplemented by reference TRBV11-3 and TRBJ2-1, the full variable domain reads EAGVVQSPRYKIIEKKQPVAFWCNPISGHNTLYWYLQNLGQGPELLIRYENEEAVDDSQLPKDRFSAERLKGVDSTLKIQPAELGDSAVYLCASSLEGAGRSYNEQFFGPGTRLTVL.

This clonotype was seen many times. The V call is TRBV20-1, the J call TRBJ2-1; 10 bases map to TRBD2. V shed 5 bases, J shed 3 bases, and the junction held 4 bases outside the gene matches. The CDR3 spans 14 residues. The germline V gene encodes CDR1 DFQATT and CDR2 SNEGSKA (reference sequence). This CDR3 reads CSAPRTSGYNEQFF. The CDR3 bases are TGCAGTGCTCCACGGACTAGCGGCTACAATGAGCAGTTCTTC.

This clonotype was seen ten or more times. This sequence joins TRBV7-9 and TRBJ1-5; 9 positions match TRBD1. In germline, CDR1 is SEHNR, CDR2 FQNEAQ (reference sequence). Losses at the gene ends were 1 base for V and 4 bases for J; bases not matched to a gene: 2. The CDR3 runs to 15 residues. The CDR3 is CASSLGGQGNQPQHF. The CDR3 coding sequence is TGTGCCAGCAGCTTAGGAGGACAGGGGAATCAGCCCCAGCATTTT.

This sequence joins TRBV7-2 and TRBJ2-5; D unclear. This CDR3 is built from 13 residues. Trimming shortened V by 6 bases and J by 6 bases, and 14 bases separated the two germline ends. Per the germline V gene, CDR1 is SGHTA and CDR2 is FQGNSA. The CDR3 region has the DNA TGTGCCAGCAGACGTATTAGTCGGAAGACCCAGTACTTC. It is translated as CASRRISRKTQYF.

The chain combines TRBV24-1 with TRBJ2-5; TRBD1 aligns across 9 bases. The V and J ends lost 3 bases and 4 bases, in that order; junction bases with no gene match: 8. CDR3 length: 16 amino acids. Germline-derived CDR1 and CDR2 are KGHDR and SFDVKD. The CDR3 is CATSDPATGGGETQYF. The CDR3 nucleotides are TGTGCCACCAGTGATCCCGCGACAGGGGGGGGAGAGACCCAGTACTTC.

V gene TRBV19 combines with J gene TRBJ1-1; D not resolved. Trimming removed 3 bases from V and 1 base from J, with 6 bases in between. Germline-derived CDR1 and CDR2 are LNHDA and SQIVND (reference sequence). This CDR3 comprises 13 residues. The CDR3 region has the DNA TGTGCCAGTAGTATTTCCCAGAACACTGAAGCTTTCTTT. Translating it yields CASSISQNTEAFF.